The 12 T cell receptor beta chains below were found in one sample sequenced in a study of siplizumab effects on memory and regulatory T cells. Data came from immunoSEQ multiplex PCR; TCRdb stores just in-frame clones and leaves some out. Of 85,000 to 120,000 clones in the sample, roughly nine tenths are singletons; the top ten hold about 1.1%. The sequenced sample consisted of CD4+ T cells sorted from blood. All receptors derive from a human donor in good health.

This clone was seen a handful of times. The chain's CDR3 is CASRSFGSYEQYF. The CDR3 coding sequence is TGTGCCAGCAGGAGTTTCGGCTCCTACGAGCAGTACTTC. V gene TRBV2 combines with J gene TRBJ2-7; D call uncertain. The germline V gene has CDR1 SNHLY and CDR2 FYNNEI. The V gene lost 6 bases and the J gene lost 0 bases, with 9 bases spanning the gap. The CDR3 length is 13 residues.

CDR3 nucleotides: TGCGCCAGCAGTCAATCTTCCGGGACAGTTGGGTTCGTGCACTATGGCTACACCTTC. It encodes CASSQSSGTVGFVHYGYTF. The rearrangement uses TRBV23-1 and TRBJ1-2; the match to TRBD1 covers 7 bases. TRBV23-1 is an ORF, with its function uncertain. This CDR3 region has 19 residues. The J segment lost 3 bases and the V segment lost 0 bases, leaving 16 bases of the junction unmatched.

The CDR3, as DNA: TGTGCCAGCAGCCCGGGGACGGTCTATGGCTACACCTTC. Translating gives CASSPGTVYGYTF. J is TRBJ1-2 and V is TRBV28, with D possibly being TRBD1 (5 bases). The V end was cut by 6 bases, the J end by 4 bases, with 12 bases between. The CDR3 has 13 amino acids. The germline V gene has CDR1 MDHEN and CDR2 SYDVKM.

The chain uses TRBV6-1 and TRBJ1-2; perhaps TRBD1 as D (6 bases). This CDR3 is built from 12 residues. Germline V CDR1 and CDR2: MNHNS, SASEGT. V lost 8 bases, J lost 6 bases, and 13 bases lay in between. CDR3 bases: TGTGCCAGCTCCCAGGGGTGGAATGGCTACACCTTC. Its protein is CASSQGWNGYTF.

J is TRBJ1-4 and V is TRBV4-2, with 9 bases matching TRBD1. Losses at the gene ends were 2 bases for V and 8 bases for J; bases not matched to a gene: 9. Germline V gene sequence: CDR1 LGHNA, CDR2 YNFKEQ. CDR3 length equals 16 residues. The CDR3 here is CASSQTQTGGREKLFF. For the CDR3, the DNA is TGTGCCAGCAGCCAAACACAGACAGGGGGACGGGAAAAACTGTTTTTT.

The V and J genes are TRBV7-9 and TRBJ2-2; maybe TRBD1 (6 bases). Germline-derived CDR1 and CDR2 are SEHNR and FQNEAQ (reference sequence). V was trimmed by 5 bases and J by 5 bases, leaving 15 bases between them. The CDR3 loop spans 15 amino acids. The CDR3 sequence is CASSPWTVGTGELFF. CDR3 DNA sequence: TGTGCCAGCAGCCCCTGGACAGTTGGGACCGGGGAGCTGTTTTTT.

The chain uses TRBV30 and TRBJ1-1; D ambiguous. CDR1 is GTSNPN and CDR2 is SVGIG in the germline V gene (reference sequence). The CDR3 extends over 13 amino acids. Trimming took off 2 bases at V and 1 base at J, with 8 bases between the two ends. CDR3 in amino acids: CAWSSSGNTEAFF. The DNA for the CDR3 is TGTGCCTGGAGTTCTTCAGGGAACACTGAAGCTTTCTTT.

This chain links TRBV5-4 with TRBJ2-2; D is possibly TRBD1 or TRBD2 (5 bases each). Trimming cost V 5 bases and J 8 bases, with 16 bases left between them. Germline assignment: CDR1 SGHNT and CDR2 YYREEE (reference sequence). This CDR3 is built from 14 residues. CDR3 sequence (DNA): TGTGCCAGCAGACCGGACACCGGGGTTGGGGAGCTGTTTTTT. It yields the protein CASRPDTGVGELFF.

The CDR3 coding sequence is TGTGCCAGCAGTGATAAGGGCTTTATGGGTTTCACAGATACGCAGTATTTT. Its translation: CASSDKGFMGFTDTQYF. J is TRBJ2-3 and V is TRBV6-1, with unresolved D. The CDR3 has 17 residues. V was clipped by 3 bases and J by 2 bases, with 18 bases between them. Germline CDR1 MNHNS, CDR2 SASEGT.

The chain combines TRBV27 with TRBJ2-7, with 8 bases identical to TRBD1. The CDR3 runs 14 residues. Looked up from germline, CDR1 is MNHEY and CDR2 is SMNVEV (reference sequence). V lost 5 bases and J lost 3; bases outside the gene matches: 6. The CDR3 nucleotides read TGTGCCAGCAGTACTAGACAGGGGCGCTACGAGCAGTACTTC. It codes for CASSTRQGRYEQYF.

The J gene is TRBJ1-1, the V gene TRBV6-6; D remains ambiguous. V lost 2 bases and J 0 bases, leaving 7 bases between the germline ends. There are 14 residues in the CDR3. Per germline, CDR1 MNHNY and CDR2 SVGAGI (reference sequence). This chain's CDR3 is CASSYRELNTEAFF. CDR3 bases: TGTGCCAGCAGTTACAGGGAATTGAACACTGAAGCTTTCTTT.

In DNA form, the CDR3 reads TGTGCCAGCAGTGACGGGGACAGGGGCGAGCAGTACTTC. Protein sequence: CASSDGDRGEQYF. This rearrangement joins TRBV6-4 to TRBJ2-7; 10 bases match TRBD1. CDR3 length: 13 amino acids. The J segment lost 6 bases and the V segment lost 2 bases, leaving 1 base of the junction unmatched. Germline CDR1 MRHNA, CDR2 SNTAGT.